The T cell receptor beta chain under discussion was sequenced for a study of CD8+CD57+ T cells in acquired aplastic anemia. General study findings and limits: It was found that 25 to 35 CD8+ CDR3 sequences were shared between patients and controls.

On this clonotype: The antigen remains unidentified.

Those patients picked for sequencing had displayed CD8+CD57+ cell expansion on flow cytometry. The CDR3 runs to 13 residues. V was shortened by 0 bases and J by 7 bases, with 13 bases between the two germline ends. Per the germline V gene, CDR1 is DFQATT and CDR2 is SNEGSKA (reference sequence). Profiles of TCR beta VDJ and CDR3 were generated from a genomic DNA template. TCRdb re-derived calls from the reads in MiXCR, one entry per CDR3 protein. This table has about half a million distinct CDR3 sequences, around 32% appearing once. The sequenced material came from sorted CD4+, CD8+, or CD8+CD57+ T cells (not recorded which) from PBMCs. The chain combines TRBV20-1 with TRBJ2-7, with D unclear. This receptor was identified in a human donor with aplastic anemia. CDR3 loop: CSARDLVRDEQYF. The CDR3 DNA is TGCAGTGCTAGAGACCTAGTTCGCGATGAGCAGTACTTC.